This T cell receptor beta chain was profiled in a study of spatial heterogeneity in lung cancer. Study background: Alpha-chain detections were consistently fewer than beta-chain detections among the sequences.

Trimming shortened V by 4 bases and J by 1 base, and 10 bases separated the two germline ends. Germline CDR1 is DFQATT and CDR2 is SNEGSKA (reference sequence). The CDR3 has 13 amino acids. Noted time point: sample taken at primary tumor resection. The sequenced material consisted of unsorted whole RNA from tumor, nontumor lung or frozen PBMC. Every TCR cDNA molecule bore its own unique molecular identifier. One entry per CDR3 protein results from TCRdb running MiXCR on the 5' RACE reads. The sample has about 80,000 distinct CDR3 sequences, approximately 20% seen once. Overall study findings and caveats: Expanded tumor TCRs that were ubiquitous appeared in blood more at resection than follow-up.

With respect to this clonotype: The antigen remains unidentified.

The TCR sequence derives from a male donor with early-stage non-small cell lung cancer. This specimen consisted of PBMCs, obtained at surgery. The V and J genes are TRBV20-1 and TRBJ1-1; D remains unclear. CDR3 DNA: TGCAGTGCTATTTACAGACAGAACACTGAAGCTTTCTTT. Its translation is CSAIYRQNTEAFF.